Sequencing of this TCR beta chain was carried out in a study of T cell changes during pregnancy in multiple sclerosis. The repertoire was sequenced with immunoSEQ multiplex PCR; TCRdb's copy has only in-frame clones and lacks some. The table records around 40,000 clones, just under 95% of them present only once. The CDR3 length is 15 residues. V was pared by 6 bases and J by 7 bases, with 8 bases of the junction left unmatched. Germline V lookup: CDR1 SNHLY, CDR2 FYNNEI. The sample consisted of CD8+ T cells from peripheral blood mononuclear cells, taken in the third trimester of pregnancy. The gene calls are TRBV2 and TRBJ2-2, with 10 bases identical to TRBD2. The TCR sequence derives from a female donor with multiple sclerosis, enrolled in a pregnancy study. Written as DNA, the CDR3 is TGTGCCAGCAGCCCCGGGACTAGCGAGGGCGGGGAGCTGTTTTTT. It codes for CASSPGTSEGGELFF.